This T cell receptor (beta chain) was sequenced for a study of CD8 T cells in ankylosing spondylitis. MiXCR, applied by TCRdb to the 5' RACE reads, yields one record per CDR3 protein. The sample yields 160,000 or so distinct CDR3 sequences, approximately 9% seen once. This clonotype was observed at least ten times. The CDR3 runs 12 residues. The V end was cut by 1 base, the J end by 5 bases, with 4 bases between. CDR1 is SGHDT and CDR2 is YYEEEE in the germline V gene. The chain recombines TRBV5-6 with TRBJ2-1, with D unresolved. Sequenced input: blood, either unsorted or a sorted T cell fraction (not recorded which). This sequence was found in a female donor with ankylosing spondylitis or in good health (not recorded which). In DNA, the CDR3 is TGTGCCAGCAGCTTGAGCGACAATGAGCAGTTCTTC. The encoded protein is CASSLSDNEQFF.